Following are 14 T cell receptor beta chains from one sample sequenced in a study of pediatric ulcerative colitis. Profiling relied on immunoSEQ multiplex PCR, and the TCRdb table lists in-frame clones only, not all of them. The table shows fewer than 13,000 clones, with around 90% occurring only once. Sequenced sample: blood. Source of these receptors: a girl aged 5 to 17 with moderate ulcerative colitis.

The V and J genes are TRBV6-1 and TRBJ2-1; the match to TRBD2 covers 8 bases. V gave up 3 bases and J gave up 10 bases; unmatched junction bases: 17. The CDR3 runs to 17 residues. Germline-derived CDR1 and CDR2 are MNHNS and SASEGT. CDR3 residues: CASSEFRTSGDPQEQFF. The DNA of the CDR3 is TGTGCCAGCAGTGAGTTCAGAACTAGCGGAGACCCACAGGAGCAGTTCTTC.

J is TRBJ2-1 and V is TRBV5-1; 14 positions agree with TRBD2. Germline CDR1 SGHRS, CDR2 YFSETQ. V lost 2 bases and J lost 7; bases outside the gene matches: 5. CDR3 length: 16 residues. CDR3 loop: CASSLPGLAGANEQFF. The DNA of the CDR3 is TGCGCCAGCAGCTTACCGGGACTAGCGGGAGCGAATGAGCAGTTCTTC. The entire variable domain, with the rest obtained from reference TRBV5-1 and TRBJ2-1, is as follows: KAGVTQTPRYLIKTRGQQVTLSCSPISGHRSVSWYQQTPGQGLQFLFEYFSETQRNKGNFPGRFSGRQFSNSRSEMNVSTLELGDSALYLCASSLPGLAGANEQFFGPGTRLTVL.

The genes are TRBV6-5 and TRBJ1-1; no clear D gene. This CDR3 region has 15 residues. CDR1 is MNHEY and CDR2 is SVGAGI in the germline V gene. The V and J ends lost 9 bases and 0 bases respectively, with 17 bases between them. The CDR3 loop reads CASSTQAYMNTEAFF. The CDR3 bases are TGTGCCAGTTCGACCCAGGCGTACATGAACACTGAAGCTTTCTTT.

This sequence joins TRBV27 and TRBJ1-2, with D possibly matching TRBD1 (6 bases). The CDR3 is 15 residues long. CDR1 is MNHEY and CDR2 is SMNVEV in the germline V gene (reference sequence). The ends were cut back, 6 bases at V and 8 bases at J, with 22 bases in the middle. CDR3 sequence (DNA): TGTGCCAGCAGCCGTATGGGGGGGGCCGGGGGAGGCTACACCTTC. It is translated as CASSRMGGAGGGYTF.

V gene TRBV27 combines with J gene TRBJ2-3; 8 bases match TRBD2. Germline CDR1 and CDR2: MNHEY and SMNVEV (reference sequence). Unmatched junction bases numbered 5, after V lost 6 bases and J lost 0 bases. The CDR3 has 15 residues. DNA for the CDR3: TGTGCCAGCAGCACCACTAGCGGTAGCACAGATACGCAGTATTTT. Encoded protein: CASSTTSGSTDTQYF.

J is TRBJ2-7 and V is TRBV7-9, with TRBD1 matching 7 bases. CDR3 length equals 14 residues. The V segment lost 1 base and the J segment 5 bases; nucleotides outside the gene matches: 5. Germline-derived CDR1 and CDR2 are SEHNR and FQNEAQ (reference sequence). The CDR3 sequence: CASSLGTRGNEQYF. The CDR3 nucleotides are TGTGCCAGCAGCTTAGGGACCAGGGGGAACGAGCAGTACTTC.

The chain combines TRBV19 with TRBJ1-2; D might be TRBD1 (6 bases). Per germline, CDR1 LNHDA and CDR2 SQIVND (reference sequence). Trimming removed 7 bases from V and 8 bases from J, with 23 bases in between. This CDR3 has 15 residues. CDR3 nucleotides: TGTGCCAGTACCCCTATACCCCGGACAGCCGTGGGCTACACCTTC. This codes for CASTPIPRTAVGYTF.

The chain has TRBV25-1 and TRBJ2-2; D remains unclear. CDR3 length: 13 amino acids. Deletions cut 6 bases from V and 7 bases from J, with 12 bases between. The germline gives CDR1 MGHDK, CDR2 SYGVNS. CDR3 in DNA: TGTGCCAGCAGCCTTTTTGTGGGCGGGGAGCTGTTTTTT. Its translation: CASSLFVGGELFF.

This chain connects TRBV7-3 to TRBJ1-1; maybe TRBD1 (5 bases). The V end lost 2 bases, the J end lost 1 base, and 11 bases lay between the germline ends. Germline V CDR1 and CDR2: SGHTA, FQGTGA. There are 15 residues in the CDR3. CDR3 bases: TGTGCCAGCAGCTTAGTTGGGGGTCGGAACACTGAAGCTTTCTTT. It is translated as CASSLVGGRNTEAFF.

In its sample, this clone was seen a few times. The V and J genes are TRBV6-5 and TRBJ1-6; D may be TRBD1 (6 bases). The length of the CDR3 is 13 residues. The germline gives CDR1 MNHEY, CDR2 SVGAGI. V lost 9 bases and J 6 bases, leaving 12 bases between the germline ends. The CDR3 sequence is CASRDRFNSPLHF. CDR3 DNA sequence: TGTGCCAGTCGCGACAGGTTTAATTCACCCCTCCACTTT.

V and J are TRBV4-1 and TRBJ2-3; D is undetermined. CDR3 length: 17 amino acids. Germline-derived CDR1 and CDR2 are MGHRA and YSYEKL. V lost 0 bases, J lost 2 bases, and 15 bases lay in between. CDR3 region: CASSQDPGPVPTDTQYF. The CDR3 DNA reads as TGCGCCAGCAGCCAAGATCCGGGCCCCGTCCCCACAGATACGCAGTATTTT.

This sequence joins TRBV11-2 and TRBJ2-7; maybe TRBD2 (5 bases). The CDR3 is made up of 10 amino acids. V lost 7 bases, J lost 13 bases, and 14 bases lay in between. CDR1 SGHAT and CDR2 FQNNGV come from the germline V gene. The CDR3 spells CASTLTTTYF. In nucleotides, the CDR3 is TGTGCCAGCACCCTGACTACCACCTACTTC.

This chain uses TRBV6-1 with TRBJ2-7, with 8 bases that match TRBD1. V lost 2 bases, J lost 5 bases, and 8 bases stayed unmatched. The germline V gene encodes CDR1 MNHNS and CDR2 SASEGT. The CDR3 sequence is 15 residues long. CDR3 coding DNA: TGTGCCAGCAGTGAAAGGACAGGGTTTACCCACGAGCAGTACTTC. It translates to CASSERTGFTHEQYF.

The chain carries TRBV19 and TRBJ2-3; TRBD2 matches at 10 bases. The V segment lost 5 bases and the J segment 3 bases; nucleotides outside the gene matches: 2. CDR3 length: 14 residues. Germline-derived CDR1 and CDR2 are LNHDA and SQIVND (reference sequence). The CDR3, as DNA: TGTGCCAGTAGTCTGGGACTAGCGACAGATACGCAGTATTTT. Translating it yields CASSLGLATDTQYF.